The 28 T cell receptor beta chains below were found in one sample sequenced in a study of blood T cell repertoires in COVID-19. Sequencing used immunoSEQ multiplex PCR; TCRdb keeps in-frame clones, though not all of them. Among over 80,000 clones listed, 87% were seen once. Source material: peripheral blood. The receptors stem from a human donor in a cohort sampled during active COVID-19.

The chain carries TRBV7-2 and TRBJ2-1, with TRBD2 matching over 8 bases. V dropped 4 bases and J dropped 10; count of bases not matched to a gene: 9. Germline loops: CDR1 SGHTA, CDR2 FQGNSA. CDR3 length equals 14 residues. The CDR3 DNA is TGTGCCAGCAGCTCTCCACTTGGGACTAGAGAGCAGTTCTTC. Translating it yields CASSSPLGTREQFF.

This chain connects TRBV18 to TRBJ1-6; TRBD1 agrees at 8 bases. The V segment lost 4 bases and the J segment 7 bases; nucleotides outside the gene matches: 9. The CDR3 sequence is 16 residues long. Germline CDR1 is KGHSH and CDR2 is LQKENI. The CDR3 spells CASSLNQGAVNSPLHF. The DNA of the CDR3 is TGTGCCAGCTCACTCAATCAGGGGGCGGTCAATTCACCCCTCCACTTT.

This chain connects TRBV4-2 to TRBJ2-1, with 11 bases fitting TRBD2. Germline V gene sequence: CDR1 LGHNA, CDR2 YNFKEQ. V was clipped by 0 bases and J by 4 bases; unmatched bases: 2. CDR3 length: 16 residues. The CDR3 loop reads CASSQDTSGSYNEQFF. Here the CDR3 DNA reads TGTGCCAGCAGCCAAGACACTAGCGGGAGTTACAATGAGCAGTTCTTC.

The genes are TRBV24-1 and TRBJ1-4, with TRBD1 as a possible D gene (6 bases). Germline CDR1 is KGHDR and CDR2 is SFDVKD. V was cut by 8 bases and J by 5 bases, with 11 bases left in between. The CDR3 loop spans 13 amino acids. The CDR3 region is CATTAGENEKLFF. Here the CDR3 DNA reads TGTGCCACCACGGCAGGGGAAAATGAAAAACTGTTTTTT.

The chain is built from TRBV5-1 and TRBJ1-2; D gene ambiguous. There are 13 residues in the CDR3. V lost 0 bases, J lost 6 bases, and 9 bases lay in between. CDR1 and CDR2 from the germline V gene are SGHRS and YFSETQ. CDR3 protein: CASSLDIQNGYTF. In nucleotides, the CDR3 is TGCGCCAGCAGCTTGGACATTCAGAATGGCTACACCTTC.

This chain joins TRBV6-5 and TRBJ1-4; 7 bases are a match to TRBD1. Trimming cost V 8 bases and J 0 bases; bases outside gene matches: 6. The CDR3 runs to 15 residues. Germline V gene data show CDR1 as MNHEY and CDR2 as SVGAGI. The CDR3 loop reads CASGGQQSTNEKLFF. CDR3 in DNA: TGTGCCAGCGGGGGACAGCAATCAACTAATGAAAAACTGTTTTTT.

J is TRBJ2-2 and V is TRBV24-1; D uncertain. This CDR3 is 12 amino acids long. Per germline, CDR1 KGHDR and CDR2 SFDVKD. V lost 3 bases, J lost 6 bases, and 4 bases lay in between. CDR3 sequence: CATSDRAGELFF. DNA for the CDR3: TGTGCCACCAGTGATCGCGCCGGGGAGCTGTTTTTT.

This chain uses TRBV28 with TRBJ2-7; tentative D call: TRBD1 (6 bases). This CDR3 is built from 16 residues. Germline CDR1 MDHEN, CDR2 SYDVKM. V was pared by 6 bases and J by 3 bases, with 21 bases between. The CDR3 loop reads CASRKLLRDTYYEQYF. DNA of the CDR3: TGTGCCAGCAGAAAACTCCTCCGGGACACATACTACGAGCAGTACTTC.

The chain has TRBV27 and TRBJ1-4; D is possibly TRBD1 (5 bases). Trimming took 1 base from V and 8 from J, leaving 14 bases between them. Germline V gene data show CDR1 as MNHEY and CDR2 as SMNVEV (reference sequence). The CDR3 spans 15 residues. CDR3 region: CASSLFRVKGEKLFF. The CDR3 DNA reads TGTGCCAGCAGTTTATTCAGGGTAAAAGGAGAAAAACTGTTTTTT.

V and J are TRBV7-9 and TRBJ2-3; no clear D. The CDR3 runs 13 residues. Germline V gene data show CDR1 as SEHNR and CDR2 as FQNEAQ (reference sequence). Trimming cost V 10 bases and J 2 bases, with 13 bases left between them. The CDR3 sequence is CATSGFVTDTQYF. The CDR3 nucleotides are TGTGCCACCTCGGGTTTCGTCACAGATACGCAGTATTTT.

The chain recombines TRBV5-1 with TRBJ1-1; D perhaps matches TRBD1 (5 bases). The CDR3 is made up of 13 amino acids. Trimming shortened V by 4 bases and J by 3 bases, and 10 bases separated the two germline ends. CDR1 is SGHRS, CDR2 YFSETQ, per germline. The CDR3: CASSPRGDTEAFF. CDR3 nucleotides: TGCGCCAGCAGCCCTCGGGGGGACACTGAAGCTTTCTTT.

The chain is built from TRBV28 and TRBJ2-7, with 15 bases aligning to TRBD2. Germline values: CDR1 MDHEN, CDR2 SYDVKM. V lost 7 bases to trimming and J lost 5 bases; unmatched junction nucleotides: 6. The CDR3 runs to 15 residues. CDR3 amino acids: CASNPGLAGGDEQYF. The DNA for the CDR3 is TGTGCCAGCAATCCGGGACTAGCGGGAGGCGACGAGCAGTACTTC.

CDR3 amino acids: CASSLGDRTYEQYF. The CDR3 nucleotides read TGTGCCAGCAGCTTAGGGGACAGAACCTACGAGCAGTACTTC. This chain uses TRBV11-3 with TRBJ2-7; 7 nucleotides match TRBD1. With 1 base clipped from V and 2 bases from J, the junction kept 2 bases outside the gene matches. The CDR3 is made up of 14 amino acids. Germline CDR1 and CDR2: SGHNT and YENEEA.

V and J are TRBV7-9 and TRBJ2-3; a weak D match, TRBD2 (6 bases). The length of the CDR3 is 18 residues. CDR1 SEHNR and CDR2 FQNEAQ come from the germline V gene (reference sequence). V lost 0 bases, J lost 5 bases, and 21 bases lay in between. In nucleotides, the CDR3 is TGTGCCAGCAGCTTAGCGCGGGGACTCCCGGACATTGTAGATACGCAGTATTTT. It encodes CASSLARGLPDIVDTQYF.

This clone was seen a single time. This chain connects TRBV7-9 to TRBJ2-4; TRBD2 agrees at 12 bases. V shed 0 bases, J shed 1 base, and the junction held 7 bases outside the gene matches. Germline assignment: CDR1 SEHNR and CDR2 FQNEAQ (reference sequence). The CDR3 is made up of 19 amino acids. The CDR3 DNA reads TGTGCCAGCAGCTTAGCGCAACTAGCGGGAGGAGTGGCCAAAAACATTCAGTACTTC. Translating it yields CASSLAQLAGGVAKNIQYF.

This chain links TRBV7-2 with TRBJ2-1; TRBD2 matches at 7 bases. Looked up from germline, CDR1 is SGHTA and CDR2 is FQGNSA. This CDR3 has 16 amino acids. The ends lost 4 bases at V and 4 bases at J; junction bases unmatched: 10. As DNA, the CDR3 is TGTGCCAGCAGCTCCCCCCTAGCGGAAAGATACAATGAGCAGTTCTTC. Translated: CASSSPLAERYNEQFF.

The chain is built from TRBV19 and TRBJ2-7; D is uncertain. The CDR3 sequence is 15 residues long. The germline V gene encodes CDR1 LNHDA and CDR2 SQIVND (reference sequence). The V and J ends lost 5 bases and 0 bases respectively, with 14 bases between them. CDR3: CASSPQEDNSYEQYF. In DNA, the CDR3 is TGTGCCAGTAGTCCTCAGGAAGATAACTCCTACGAGCAGTACTTC. Full variable domain (remainder filled in from reference TRBV19 and TRBJ2-7): DGGITQSPKYLFRKEGQNVTLSCEQNLNHDAMYWYRQDPGQGLRLIYYSQIVNDFQKGDIAEGYSVSREKKESFPLTVTSAQKNPTAFYLCASSPQEDNSYEQYFGPGTRLTVT.

This clone was picked up one time. This chain joins TRBV28 and TRBJ2-7, with TRBD2 matching over 11 bases. The CDR3 runs to 17 residues. Germline V gene lookup returns CDR1 MDHEN and CDR2 SYDVKM. J gave up 1 base and V 6 bases, and 11 bases lay outside the gene matches. The CDR3 DNA follows: TGTGCCAGCAGAGTGGGGGGAGGGACTAGCGGTTCCTACGAGCAGTACTTC. Protein product: CASRVGGGTSGSYEQYF.

The V gene is TRBV28, the J gene TRBJ2-7, with D unclear. Per the germline V gene, CDR1 is MDHEN and CDR2 is SYDVKM. The CDR3 spans 12 residues. Deletions cut 5 bases from V and 6 bases from J, with 11 bases between. CDR3 bases: TGTGCCAGCAGTCAGGTAGTGTCCGAGCAGTACTTC. Its protein product is CASSQVVSEQYF.

V gene TRBV27 combines with J gene TRBJ1-1, with D maybe TRBD1 (6 bases). V was trimmed by 4 bases and J by 0 bases, leaving 12 bases between them. CDR3 size: 15 residues. Germline CDR1 MNHEY, CDR2 SMNVEV (reference sequence). CDR3 nucleotides: TGTGCCAGCAGTTCGACAGGTACAATGAACACTGAAGCTTTCTTT. This codes for CASSSTGTMNTEAFF.

The sample holds a few counts of this clone. J is TRBJ1-1 and V is TRBV29-1, with D perhaps TRBD1 (6 bases). V was cut by 6 bases and J by 3 bases, with 11 bases left in between. Germline values: CDR1 SQVTM, CDR2 ANQGSEA. The CDR3 sequence is 12 residues long. CDR3 amino acids: CSVLQGYTEAFF. In DNA form, the CDR3 reads TGCAGCGTCCTACAGGGATACACTGAAGCTTTCTTT.

The chain employs TRBV5-6 and TRBJ1-2; no clear D gene. The length of the CDR3 is 15 residues. In germline, CDR1 is SGHDT, CDR2 YYEEEE. Trimming took 4 bases from V and 3 from J, leaving 16 bases between them. The CDR3 is CASSGSGREYYGYTF. Written as DNA, the CDR3 is TGTGCCAGCAGCGGTAGCGGTCGGGAGTACTATGGCTACACCTTC.

The genes are TRBV2 and TRBJ1-2, with a weak D call TRBD1 (5 bases). This CDR3 has 14 residues. Trimming shortened V by 9 bases and J by 3 bases, and 17 bases separated the two germline ends. CDR1 is SNHLY, CDR2 FYNNEI, per germline. The CDR3 bases are TGTGCCAGGGGGGGAACAGGAGGGGACTATGGCTACACCTTC. It codes for CARGGTGGDYGYTF.

This chain joins TRBV29-1 and TRBJ1-1; D remains ambiguous. This CDR3 spans 13 amino acids. The germline V gene encodes CDR1 SQVTM and CDR2 ANQGSEA. Trimming took off 7 bases at V and 1 base at J, with 13 bases between the two ends. CDR3 residues: CSAIQLANTEAFF. CDR3 bases: TGCAGCGCGATACAGCTAGCGAACACTGAAGCTTTCTTT.

The chain links TRBV28 to TRBJ1-6, with TRBD1 matching over 8 bases. Losses at the gene ends were 3 bases for V and 4 bases for J; bases not matched to a gene: 5. This CDR3 is 16 amino acids long. Looked up from germline, CDR1 is MDHEN and CDR2 is SYDVKM. The chain's CDR3 is CASSFIQGAYNSPLHF. Written as DNA, the CDR3 is TGTGCCAGCAGTTTTATCCAGGGGGCTTATAATTCACCCCTCCACTTT.

The chain links TRBV11-3 to TRBJ2-3; TRBD2 matches at 8 bases. This CDR3 is 14 amino acids long. The J segment lost 2 bases and the V segment lost 5 bases, leaving 3 bases of the junction unmatched. Germline V CDR1 and CDR2: SGHNT, YENEEA. In DNA form, the CDR3 reads TGTGCCAGCAGCCCGACTAGCGACACAGATACGCAGTATTTT. Encoded protein: CASSPTSDTDTQYF.

The chain is built from TRBV21-1 and TRBJ2-7; TRBD2 is the table's D call, not checked against the DNA. TRBV21-1 is described as a pseudogene. This CDR3 comprises 15 residues. The CDR3 reads CASSTPSTSPYEQYF. In nucleotides, the CDR3 is TGTGCCAGCAGCACCCCTTCGACTAGTCCCTACGAGCAGTACTTC.

This clone was recorded once. The rearrangement joins TRBV6-5 to TRBJ1-1; 7 bases are a match to TRBD1. Germline CDR1 is MNHEY and CDR2 is SVGAGI. V was pared by 5 bases and J by 0 bases, with 3 bases of the junction left unmatched. There are 14 residues in the CDR3. DNA of the CDR3: TGTGCCAGCAGTCAGGGACAGTTGAACACTGAAGCTTTCTTT. Translating it yields CASSQGQLNTEAFF.